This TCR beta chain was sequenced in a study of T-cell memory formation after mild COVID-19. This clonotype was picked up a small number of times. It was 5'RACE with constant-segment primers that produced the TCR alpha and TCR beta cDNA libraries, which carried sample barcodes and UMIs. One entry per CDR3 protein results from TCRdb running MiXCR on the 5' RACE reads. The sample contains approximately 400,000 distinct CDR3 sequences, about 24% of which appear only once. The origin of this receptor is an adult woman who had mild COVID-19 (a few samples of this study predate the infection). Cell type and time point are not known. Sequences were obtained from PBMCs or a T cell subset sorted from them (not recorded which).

CDR3 coding DNA: TGTGCCAGCAGTACCGGGACAGAGAACACTGAAGCTTTCTTT. This translates into CASSTGTENTEAFF. The chain has TRBV6-1 and TRBJ1-1; 7 bases match TRBD1. The CDR3 is 14 amino acids. Trimming removed 5 bases from V and 1 base from J; junction bases left unmatched: 4. Germline V gene data show CDR1 as MNHNS and CDR2 as SASEGT.